Reported below is one T cell receptor beta chain. Its antigen remains undetermined. No base quality values were provided; no much bigger clone lies one nucleotide off. The CDR3, cysteine through phenylalanine, is 14 amino acids long. The read is trimmed to its CDR3 DNA, 42 bases read in frame from base 1. Per the germline V gene (reference sequence), LNHDA is the CDR1 and SQIVND is the CDR2. The junction carries 16 bases between V and J, which are trimmed by 3 bases and 8 bases respectively. Whole blood was collected in K2EDTA tubes by collaborating institutions according to the institutions' own protocols. For TCRbeta analysis, collaborator samples were shipped as frozen whole blood, as isolated PBMCs, or as DNA extracted from either sample type. The immunoSEQ Assay, a bias-controlled multiplex PCR, was used to amplify TCRbeta CDR3 regions from genomic DNA. Processing in the source paper ran as follows. Within the assay, amplification of reference gene primers was used to estimate how many nucleated cells each sample contained. To quantify the absolute abundance of each unique TCRbeta CDR3 rearrangement, sequence reads were collapsed and filtered. For each sample, productive Simpson clonality was calculated as the square root of Simpson's diversity index over productive rearrangements. TCRdb provides this immuneACCESS table in a form limited to in-frame rearrangements. Some clones are lacking; in checked studies, under half of them reflect an unresolved V gene, and why the rest are absent is not known. The V and J calls and the clone size are those of that table, but D and trimming were determined from the DNA. Within this sample are roughly 14,000 clones, with around 90% of them counted one time only. Of the sample, 5.4% is held by the ten largest clones.

This sample was included in a study of blood T cell repertoires in COVID-19 (dated by TCRdb to the early 2020s). Regarding the complete study: Samples covering the acute and convalescent phases of COVID-19 were provided by collaborators in the United States, Italy and Spain. The material from the prospective study consisted of cDNA or gDNA derived from T cells, B-cell-depleted T cells, or PBMCs. The dataset comprised deeply sampled blood TCRbeta repertoires from subjects exposed to, actively infected with, or recovered from COVID-19. The repertoires were released in a freely available public database intended as a resource for research on the immune response to SARS-CoV-2. Samples came from the ongoing ImmuneRACE study (first 160 participants) plus 1,254 subjects from 6 global collaborators. Sample metadata almost always included a de-identified subject ID, COVID-19 status, age in years and sex. Where available, HLA class I and class II types were obtained from metadata supplied by the sample provider rather than from assay-based typing.

Study-wide findings and limitations: Clinical and demographic metadata were provided uncurated, with the amount varying by source and participant.

The chain couples TRBV19 to TRBJ1-2; TRBD1 could be the D gene, as 6 bases match. The sample comprised peripheral blood. This sequence was found in a human donor in a cohort sampled during active COVID-19. The DNA is TGTGCCAGTAGTATCGACGGACAGCTCGGAGGCTACACCTTC. The resulting protein is CASSIDGQLGGYTF.